The entry below gives a single TCR beta chain sequence along with its context. This entry belongs to a study of blood T cell repertoires in COVID-19. Trimming took 4 bases from V and 9 from J, leaving 19 bases between them. The CDR3 runs 15 residues. Germline loops: CDR1 SSHAT, CDR2 FNYEAQ (reference sequence). In the original workflow: Amplification from reference gene primers served as the basis for estimated nucleated cell counts. Here immunoSEQ multiplex PCR was the method, and the copy in TCRdb shows in-frame clones only, minus some. V and J calls and clone size are copied from that table; D and trimming were computed from the DNA. The table lists 210,000 or so clones, 70% to 85% of them singletons.

The clonotype originates from a man in his fifties who had recovered from COVID-19. The sample comprised peripheral blood. J is TRBJ2-1 and V is TRBV7-7; a weak D match, TRBD2 (6 bases). The DNA of the CDR3 is TGTGCCAGCAGCTACCTGGGAGCGGAGGAGGGTGAGCAGTTCTTC. This gives the protein CASSYLGAEEGEQFF.